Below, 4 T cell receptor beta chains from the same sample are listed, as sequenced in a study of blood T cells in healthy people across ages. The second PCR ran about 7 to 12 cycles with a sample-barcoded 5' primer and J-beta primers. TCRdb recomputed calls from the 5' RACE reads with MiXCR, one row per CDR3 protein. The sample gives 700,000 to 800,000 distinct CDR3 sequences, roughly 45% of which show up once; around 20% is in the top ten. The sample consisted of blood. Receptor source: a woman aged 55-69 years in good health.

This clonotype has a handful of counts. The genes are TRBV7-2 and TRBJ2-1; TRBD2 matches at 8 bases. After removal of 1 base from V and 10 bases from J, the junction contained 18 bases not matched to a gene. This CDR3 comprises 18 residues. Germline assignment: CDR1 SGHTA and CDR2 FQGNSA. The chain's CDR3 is CASSLVGTSAGAPSEQFF. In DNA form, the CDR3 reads TGTGCCAGCAGCTTAGTCGGTACCTCAGCGGGAGCCCCGTCGGAGCAGTTCTTC.

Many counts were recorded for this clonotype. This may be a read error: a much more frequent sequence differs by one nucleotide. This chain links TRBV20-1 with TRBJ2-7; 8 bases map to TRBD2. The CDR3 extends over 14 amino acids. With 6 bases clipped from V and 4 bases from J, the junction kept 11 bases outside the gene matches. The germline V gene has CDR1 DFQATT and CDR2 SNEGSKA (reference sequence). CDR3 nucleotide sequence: TGCAGTGCCACCACACGAGCGGGAGAGTACGAGCAGTACTTC. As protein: CSATTRAGEYEQYF.

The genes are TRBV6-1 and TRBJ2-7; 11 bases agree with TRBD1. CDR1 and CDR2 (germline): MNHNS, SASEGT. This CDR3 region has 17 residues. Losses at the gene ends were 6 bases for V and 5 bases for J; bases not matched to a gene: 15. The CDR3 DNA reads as TGTGCCAGCAGGCGCGATTATGGGACAGGGGGTTTTGACGAGCAGTACTTC. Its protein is CASRRDYGTGGFDEQYF.

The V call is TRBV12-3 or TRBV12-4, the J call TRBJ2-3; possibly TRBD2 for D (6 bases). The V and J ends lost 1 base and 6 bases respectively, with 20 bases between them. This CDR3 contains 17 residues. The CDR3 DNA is TGTGCCAGCAGTTTAGGTCGAGTGGGGGGACTTCGGGATACGCAGTATTTT. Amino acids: CASSLGRVGGLRDTQYF.